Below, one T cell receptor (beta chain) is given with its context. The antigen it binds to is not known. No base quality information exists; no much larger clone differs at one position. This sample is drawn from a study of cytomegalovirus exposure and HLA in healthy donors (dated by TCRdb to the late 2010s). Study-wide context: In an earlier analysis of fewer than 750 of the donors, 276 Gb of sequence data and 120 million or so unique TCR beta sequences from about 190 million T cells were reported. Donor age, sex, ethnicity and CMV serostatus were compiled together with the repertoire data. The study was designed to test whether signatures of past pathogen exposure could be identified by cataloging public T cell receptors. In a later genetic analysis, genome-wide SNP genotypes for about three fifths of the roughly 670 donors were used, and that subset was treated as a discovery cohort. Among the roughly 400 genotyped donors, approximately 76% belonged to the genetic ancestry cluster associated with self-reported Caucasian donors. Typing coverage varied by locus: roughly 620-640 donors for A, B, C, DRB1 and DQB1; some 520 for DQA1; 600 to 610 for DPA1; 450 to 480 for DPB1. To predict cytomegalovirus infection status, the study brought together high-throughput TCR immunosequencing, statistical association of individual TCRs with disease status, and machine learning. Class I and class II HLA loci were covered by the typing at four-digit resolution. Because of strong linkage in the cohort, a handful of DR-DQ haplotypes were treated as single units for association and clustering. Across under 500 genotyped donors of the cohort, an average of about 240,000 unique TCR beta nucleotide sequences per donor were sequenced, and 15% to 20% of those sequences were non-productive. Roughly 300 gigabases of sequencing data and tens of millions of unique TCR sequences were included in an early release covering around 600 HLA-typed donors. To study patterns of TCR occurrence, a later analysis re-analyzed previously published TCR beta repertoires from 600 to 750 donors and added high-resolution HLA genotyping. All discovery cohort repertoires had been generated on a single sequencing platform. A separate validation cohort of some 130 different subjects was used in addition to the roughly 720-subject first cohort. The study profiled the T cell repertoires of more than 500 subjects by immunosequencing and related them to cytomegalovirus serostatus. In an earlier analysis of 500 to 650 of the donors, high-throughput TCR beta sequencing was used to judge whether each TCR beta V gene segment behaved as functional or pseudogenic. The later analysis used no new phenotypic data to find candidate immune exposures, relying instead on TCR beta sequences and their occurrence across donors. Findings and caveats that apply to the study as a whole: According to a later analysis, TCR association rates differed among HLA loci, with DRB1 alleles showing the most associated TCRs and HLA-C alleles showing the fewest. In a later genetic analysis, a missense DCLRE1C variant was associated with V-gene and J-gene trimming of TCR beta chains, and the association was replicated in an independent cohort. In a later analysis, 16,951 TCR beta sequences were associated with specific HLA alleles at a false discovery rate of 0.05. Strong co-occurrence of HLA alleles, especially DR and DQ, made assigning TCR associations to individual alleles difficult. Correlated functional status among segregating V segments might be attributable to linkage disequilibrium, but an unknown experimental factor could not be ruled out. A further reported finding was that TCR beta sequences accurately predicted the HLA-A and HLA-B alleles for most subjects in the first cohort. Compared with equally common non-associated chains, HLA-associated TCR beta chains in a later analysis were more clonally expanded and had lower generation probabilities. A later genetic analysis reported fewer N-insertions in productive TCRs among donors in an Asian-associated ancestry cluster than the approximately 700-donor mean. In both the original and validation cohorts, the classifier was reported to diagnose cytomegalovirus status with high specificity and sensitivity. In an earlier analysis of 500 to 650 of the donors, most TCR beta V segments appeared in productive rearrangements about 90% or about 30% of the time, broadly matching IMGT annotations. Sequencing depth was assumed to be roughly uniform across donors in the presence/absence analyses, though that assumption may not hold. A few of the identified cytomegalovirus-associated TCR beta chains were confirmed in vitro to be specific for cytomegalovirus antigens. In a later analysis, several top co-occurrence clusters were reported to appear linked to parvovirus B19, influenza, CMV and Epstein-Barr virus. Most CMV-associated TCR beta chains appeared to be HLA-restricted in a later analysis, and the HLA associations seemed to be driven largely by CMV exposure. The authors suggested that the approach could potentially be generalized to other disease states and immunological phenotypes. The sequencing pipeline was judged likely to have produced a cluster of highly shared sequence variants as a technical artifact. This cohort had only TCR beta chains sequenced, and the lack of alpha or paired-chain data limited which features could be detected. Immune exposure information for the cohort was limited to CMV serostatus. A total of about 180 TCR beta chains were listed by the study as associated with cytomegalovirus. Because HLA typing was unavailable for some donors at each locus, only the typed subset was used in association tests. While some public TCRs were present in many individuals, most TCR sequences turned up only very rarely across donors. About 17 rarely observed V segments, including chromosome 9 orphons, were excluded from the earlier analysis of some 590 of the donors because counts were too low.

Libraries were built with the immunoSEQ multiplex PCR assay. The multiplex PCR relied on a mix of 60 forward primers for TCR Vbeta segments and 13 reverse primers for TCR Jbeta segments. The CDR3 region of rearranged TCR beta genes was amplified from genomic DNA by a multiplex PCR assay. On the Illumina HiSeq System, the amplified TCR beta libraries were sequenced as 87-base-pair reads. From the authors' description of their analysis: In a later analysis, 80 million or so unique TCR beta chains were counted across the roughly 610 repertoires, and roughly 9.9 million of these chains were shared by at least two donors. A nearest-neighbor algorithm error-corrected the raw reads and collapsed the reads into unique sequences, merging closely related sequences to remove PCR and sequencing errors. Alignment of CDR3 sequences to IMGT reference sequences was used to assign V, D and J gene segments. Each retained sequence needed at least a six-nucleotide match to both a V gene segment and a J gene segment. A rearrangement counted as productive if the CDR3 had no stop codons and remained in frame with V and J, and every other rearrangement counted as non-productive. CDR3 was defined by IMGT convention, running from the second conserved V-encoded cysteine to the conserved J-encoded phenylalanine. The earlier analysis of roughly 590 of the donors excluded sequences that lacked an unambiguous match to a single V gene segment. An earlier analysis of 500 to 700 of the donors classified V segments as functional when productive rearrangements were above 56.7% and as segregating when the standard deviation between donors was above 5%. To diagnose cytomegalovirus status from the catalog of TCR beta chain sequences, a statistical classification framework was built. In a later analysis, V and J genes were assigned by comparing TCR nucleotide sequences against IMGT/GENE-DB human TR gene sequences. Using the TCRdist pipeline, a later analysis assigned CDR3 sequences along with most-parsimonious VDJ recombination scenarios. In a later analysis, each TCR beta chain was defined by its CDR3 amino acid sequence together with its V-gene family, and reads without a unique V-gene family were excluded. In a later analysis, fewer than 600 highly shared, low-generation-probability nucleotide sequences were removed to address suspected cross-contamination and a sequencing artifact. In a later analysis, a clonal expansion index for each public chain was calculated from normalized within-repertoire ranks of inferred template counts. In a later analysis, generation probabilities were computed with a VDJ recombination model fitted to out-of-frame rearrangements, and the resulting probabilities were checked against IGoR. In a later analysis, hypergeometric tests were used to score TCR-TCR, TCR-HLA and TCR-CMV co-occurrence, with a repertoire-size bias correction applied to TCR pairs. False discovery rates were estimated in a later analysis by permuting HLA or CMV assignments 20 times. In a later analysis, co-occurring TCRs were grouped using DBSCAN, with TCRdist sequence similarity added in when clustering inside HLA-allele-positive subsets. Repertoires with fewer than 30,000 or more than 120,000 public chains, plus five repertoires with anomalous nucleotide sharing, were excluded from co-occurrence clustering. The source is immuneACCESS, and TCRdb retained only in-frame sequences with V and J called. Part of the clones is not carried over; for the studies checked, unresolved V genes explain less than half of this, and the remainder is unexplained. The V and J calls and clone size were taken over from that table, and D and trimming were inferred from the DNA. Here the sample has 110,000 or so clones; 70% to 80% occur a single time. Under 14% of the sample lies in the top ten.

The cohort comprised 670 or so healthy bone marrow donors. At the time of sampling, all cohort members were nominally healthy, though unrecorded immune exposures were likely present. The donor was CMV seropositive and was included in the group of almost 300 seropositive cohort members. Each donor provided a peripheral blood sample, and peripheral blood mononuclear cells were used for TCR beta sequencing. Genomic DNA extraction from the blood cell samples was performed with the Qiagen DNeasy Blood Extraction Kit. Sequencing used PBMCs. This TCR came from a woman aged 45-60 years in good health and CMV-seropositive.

Read as DNA, the sequence is TGTGCCAGCAGCCAAGAGACCCTTCTTTCAGGGGACGCGAGGGTTTACGAGCAGTACTTC. Translated, it reads CASSQETLLSGDARVYEQYF. The rearrangement combines TRBV4-2 with TRBJ2-7; TRBD1 is perhaps the D gene, given 6 matching bases. Looking up the germline V gene yields CDR1 LGHNA and CDR2 YNFKEQ. Inclusive of the bounding cysteine and phenylalanine, the CDR3 is 20 residues long. The read is trimmed to its CDR3 DNA, 60 bases read in frame from base 1. Trimming takes 0 bases from V and 4 bases from J, and the germline ends sit 28 bases apart.